This TCR beta chain was documented in a study of blood T cell repertoires in COVID-19 (dated by TCRdb to about 2020). Context from the whole study: The collaborator samples originated in the United States, Italy and Spain and spanned the acute and convalescent phases of COVID-19. Samples came from the ongoing ImmuneRACE study (first 160 participants) plus 1,254 subjects from 6 global collaborators. Where available, HLA class I and class II types were obtained from metadata supplied by the sample provider rather than from assay-based typing. Deeply sampled blood TCRbeta repertoires from subjects exposed to, actively infected with, or recovered from COVID-19 were included in the dataset. The sample metadata nearly always contained a de-identified subject ID, COVID-19 status, age in years and sex. A freely available public database, intended as a resource for researchers studying the immune response to SARS-CoV-2, is where the repertoires were released. The material from the prospective study consisted of cDNA or gDNA derived from T cells, B-cell-depleted T cells, or PBMCs.

At one collaborating source in Seattle, patients were enrolled during active infection and were followed longitudinally through the course of disease. Collaborating institutions collected whole blood in K2EDTA tubes following their own protocols. For TCRbeta analysis, collaborator samples were shipped as frozen whole blood, as isolated PBMCs, or as DNA extracted from either sample type. With regard to this clone: Its antigen specificity is not known. No clone much larger than this one lies a single base away; base qualities are absent.

TCRbeta CDR3 regions were amplified from genomic DNA by means of the immunoSEQ Assay, a bias-controlled multiplex PCR. The source study handled its data this way. Within the assay, amplification of reference gene primers was used to estimate how many nucleated cells each sample contained. Sequence reads were collapsed and filtered to measure the absolute abundance of every unique TCRbeta CDR3 rearrangement. For each sample, productive Simpson clonality was calculated as the square root of Simpson's diversity index over productive rearrangements. Not all clones reach the TCRdb copy of this immuneACCESS table, which keeps in-frame sequences only. Checked studies attribute under half of the gap to unresolved V genes and leave the rest unexplained. For V, J and clone size, that table is used; D and trimming come from the DNA. This sample is represented by around 310,000 clones; around 89% of them were singletons. The top ten hold around 0.97% of the sample.

The germline V gene gives CDR1 as SGDLS and CDR2 as YYNGEE. V lost 3 bases and J lost 2 bases; the stretch between them is 12 bases long. Taken from cysteine to phenylalanine, the CDR3 has 14 residues. The read is trimmed to its CDR3 DNA, 42 bases read in frame from base 1. Overall study outcomes, separate from this receptor: Clinical and demographic metadata were provided uncurated, with the amount varying by source and participant.

Sequencing was performed on peripheral blood. The chain links TRBV9 with TRBJ2-7; the D gene is possibly TRBD2, with 7 bases matching. This clonotype was sampled from a woman aged 40 to 50 with COVID-19, enrolled during active disease. The CDR3 here reads CASSGGLAAYEQYF. The nucleotide sequence reads TGTGCCAGCAGCGGGGGGCTAGCGGCCTACGAGCAGTACTTC.